The text below deals with one T cell receptor (beta chain). Its antigen is unknown. The data are from a study of beta chain features in type 1 diabetes. Whole-study findings and limits: When cDNA is sequenced, cells with high TCR expression could be over-represented. Sampled from patients, naive, central memory and Treg TCRB repertoires appeared more similar than those sampled from healthy donors. VDJ junctions in type 1 diabetes patients carried more deletions and fewer insertions.

Expressed TCRB transcripts were sequenced after all isolated RNA was converted to cDNA. The method was immunoSEQ multiplex PCR; TCRdb's version includes in-frame clones alone and lacks a portion of them. Among over 350,000 clones listed, roughly 15% were seen once. V was cut by 0 bases and J by 5 bases, with 11 bases left in between. Germline CDR1 and CDR2: LNHDA and SQIVND (reference sequence). The CDR3 length is 15 residues. The TCR originated in a woman between 18 and 29 years old in good health. The V gene is TRBV19, the J gene TRBJ1-5, with D maybe TRBD1 (6 bases). The sample was naive CD4+ T cells from blood. The DNA of the CDR3 is TGTGCCAGTAGTATAGATGGCAGGGGCTATCAGCCCCAGCATTTT. This translates into CASSIDGRGYQPQHF.